The 15 T cell receptor beta chains given below trace back to one sample, sequenced in a study of siplizumab effects on memory and regulatory T cells. The repertoire was sequenced with immunoSEQ multiplex PCR; TCRdb's copy has only in-frame clones and lacks some. The sample contains some 65,000 clones, over 75% of which appear only once. Input material: Tregs sorted from blood. These receptors originate from a human donor in good health.

The chain combines TRBV19 with TRBJ2-1; 8 positions agree with TRBD2. CDR3 length: 15 amino acids. Germline assignment: CDR1 LNHDA and CDR2 SQIVND (reference sequence). V lost 0 bases to trimming and J lost 4 bases; unmatched junction nucleotides: 2. The DNA of the CDR3 is TGTGCCAGTAGTATAGATATAGCGGGGTACAATGAGCAGTTCTTC. It translates to CASSIDIAGYNEQFF.

The V call is TRBV7-9, the J call TRBJ2-5; D is unclear. Per the germline V gene, CDR1 is SEHNR and CDR2 is FQNEAQ (reference sequence). CDR3 size: 11 residues. V was clipped by 5 bases and J by 2 bases, with 3 bases between them. The CDR3 protein is CASSVQETQYF. The DNA for the CDR3 is TGTGCCAGCAGCGTACAAGAGACCCAGTACTTC.

The chain is built from TRBV11-3 and TRBJ1-3; D gene ambiguous. The CDR3 has 13 amino acids. Deletions cut 5 bases from V and 4 bases from J, with 9 bases between. Germline CDR1 SGHNT, CDR2 YENEEA. The CDR3 nucleotides are TGTGCCAGCAGCCTAACTACAGGAAACACCATATATTTT. Its translation is CASSLTTGNTIYF.

The gene calls are TRBV9 and TRBJ2-2; 14 bases match TRBD2. CDR1 is SGDLS and CDR2 is YYNGEE in the germline V gene. The V and J ends lost 2 bases and 6 bases, in that order; junction bases with no gene match: 9. This CDR3 spans 18 amino acids. Written as DNA, the CDR3 is TGTGCCAGCAGCGTTGGGACTAGCGGGAGCGTCGGCGCCGGGGAGCTGTTTTTT. It is translated as CASSVGTSGSVGAGELFF.

The sample holds one count of this clone. This chain uses TRBV4-2 with TRBJ2-3; 9 positions agree with TRBD1. The CDR3 totals 16 residues. Germline V gene lookup returns CDR1 LGHNA and CDR2 YNFKEQ. The ends lost 2 bases at V and 6 bases at J; junction bases unmatched: 9. The CDR3 bases are TGTGCCAGCAGCCAAACAACAGGGGGCGCAAGGGATACGCAGTATTTT. It specifies CASSQTTGGARDTQYF.

The chain recombines TRBV15 with TRBJ2-3; tentatively, D is TRBD2 (6 bases). This CDR3 contains 16 residues. The germline gives CDR1 LNHNV, CDR2 YYDKDF (reference sequence). Trimming removed 1 base at V and 2 bases at J, with 13 bases between. CDR3 residues: CATSRAGGLTTDTQYF. The DNA for the CDR3 is TGTGCCACCAGCAGAGCCGGGGGACTTACCACAGATACGCAGTATTTT.

This chain connects TRBV5-6 to TRBJ1-1; unclear D gene. The CDR3 extends over 13 amino acids. The ends were cut back, 2 bases at V and 2 bases at J, with 7 bases in the middle. Germline CDR1 is SGHDT and CDR2 is YYEEEE. The CDR3 DNA follows: TGTGCCAGCAGCTTCAACCGAAACACTGAAGCTTTCTTT. Residues: CASSFNRNTEAFF.

This clone was detected only a few times. The rearrangement joins TRBV20-1 to TRBJ2-3; D is unclear. Trimming left V 5 bases short and J 7 bases short, with 10 bases between. The CDR3 spans 11 residues. Germline CDR1 reads DFQATT; CDR2 reads SNEGSKA (reference sequence). The CDR3 region has the DNA TGCAGTGCTCCCGCGCGGAATACGCAGTATTTT. Its translation: CSAPARNTQYF.

This clone was counted a single time. J is TRBJ2-7 and V is TRBV19, with D possibly being TRBD2 (6 bases). The length of the CDR3 is 14 residues. Per the germline V gene, CDR1 is LNHDA and CDR2 is SQIVND (reference sequence). The V end lost 3 bases, the J end lost 3 bases, and 12 bases lay between the germline ends. The CDR3 sequence is CASSIGGNLYEQYF. Here the CDR3 DNA reads TGTGCCAGTAGTATCGGCGGGAACCTCTACGAGCAGTACTTC.

In DNA form, the CDR3 reads TGTGCCAGCTCCCTTCGAAGCGGGCCCTCCTACAATGAGCAGTTCTTC. Translation gives CASSLRSGPSYNEQFF. This chain uses TRBV18 with TRBJ2-1; possible D gene TRBD2, 6 bases. There are 16 residues in the CDR3. V lost 6 bases, J lost 0 bases, and 15 bases lay in between. Per the germline V gene, CDR1 is KGHSH and CDR2 is LQKENI.

This sequence joins TRBV10-3 and TRBJ2-7, with 8 nucleotides matching TRBD2. The germline V gene encodes CDR1 ENHRY and CDR2 SYGVKD. The V gene end was trimmed by 5 bases and the J gene end by 6 bases; junction bases not matched to a gene: 12. The CDR3 is 15 residues long. CDR3 nucleotides: TGTGCCATCAGTCCTCTAGCGGGCGGCAACTCCGAGCAGTACTTC. Its protein is CAISPLAGGNSEQYF.

V and J are TRBV19 and TRBJ2-5; 10 positions match TRBD2. This CDR3 has 16 residues. The V gene's germline CDR1 is LNHDA and CDR2 SQIVND (reference sequence). Germline trimming cut 2 bases from V and 5 bases from J; bases unmatched to any gene: 8. The CDR3 sequence: CASSIRSGRVVETQYF. In DNA, the CDR3 is TGTGCCAGTAGTATACGGAGCGGGAGGGTGGTTGAGACCCAGTACTTC.

The CDR3 DNA follows: TGTGCCAGCTCACCCCTCGGACAGACTCAAGAGACCCAGTACTTC. Translating it yields CASSPLGQTQETQYF. The gene calls are TRBV18 and TRBJ2-5, with a weak D call TRBD1 (6 bases). This CDR3 spans 15 amino acids. CDR1 is KGHSH, CDR2 LQKENI, per germline. The V end was cut by 3 bases, the J end by 2 bases, with 13 bases between.

The table lists this clone with a few counts. The rearrangement joins TRBV2 to TRBJ2-1; D is ambiguous. With 4 bases removed from V and 8 bases from J, the gap between germline ends came to 6 bases. The length of the CDR3 is 11 residues. CDR1 is SNHLY, CDR2 FYNNEI, per germline. The CDR3 region is CASSVRYEQFF. The DNA for the CDR3 is TGTGCCAGCAGTGTTCGGTATGAGCAGTTCTTC.

The CDR3 loop reads CASSFSGFGNQPQHF. Here the CDR3 DNA reads TGTGCCAGCAGCTTCTCGGGCTTTGGCAATCAGCCCCAGCATTTT. The chain combines TRBV5-4 with TRBJ1-5; D call uncertain. Germline lookup yields CDR1 SGHNT and CDR2 YYREEE (reference sequence). The CDR3 spans 15 residues. Trimming shortened V by 2 bases and J by 2 bases, and 11 bases separated the two germline ends.